Listed here are 32 T cell receptor beta chains from one sample, sequenced in a study of CD8+ T cells in alopecia areata. Stated treatment: oral pan-JAK inhibitor, 5-10 mg twice daily. cDNA prepared by RNA extraction and subsequent reverse transcription served as the template for sequencing. The protocol was immunoSEQ multiplex PCR, while the TCRdb copy is restricted to in-frame clones and leaves out a portion. The sample holds about 110,000 clones; 84% are singletons and the top ten take 20% to 25%. The sequencing here drew on CD8+ T cells sorted from blood, taken at week 24, from a patient treated with tofacitinib. The origin of the receptors is a human donor with alopecia areata.

The V gene is TRBV5-6, the J gene TRBJ1-1; the match to TRBD1 covers 12 bases. The CDR3 runs 14 residues. Per germline, CDR1 SGHDT and CDR2 YYEEEE. Trimming cost V 5 bases and J 7 bases; bases outside gene matches: 6. CDR3 loop: CASSRGQGAGEAFF. The DNA for the CDR3 is TGTGCCAGCAGTCGGGGACAGGGGGCTGGTGAAGCTTTCTTT.

V usage is TRBV6-5 and J usage is TRBJ2-1; D gene uncertain. V was cut by 6 bases and J by 6 bases, with 12 bases left in between. This CDR3 region has 13 residues. Germline values: CDR1 MNHEY, CDR2 SVGAGI. The CDR3 region has the DNA TGTGCCAGCAGCGCCACGTCAGGCAATGAGCAGTTCTTC. This translates into CASSATSGNEQFF.

The chain carries TRBV19 and TRBJ2-5; TRBD2 matches at 10 bases. The ends lost 0 bases at V and 1 base at J; junction bases unmatched: 8. The germline CDR1 and CDR2 sequences are LNHDA and SQIVND (reference sequence). CDR3 length: 18 amino acids. DNA for the CDR3: TGTGCCAGTAGTATAGATTTTCCTAGCGGGGGACCCCAAGAGACCCAGTACTTC. Translated, it gives CASSIDFPSGGPQETQYF.

This clone rates as medium-sized. This chain uses TRBV27 with TRBJ1-2; the match to TRBD1 covers 9 bases. Germline CDR1 and CDR2: MNHEY and SMNVEV (reference sequence). The J segment lost 8 bases and the V segment lost 0 bases, leaving 1 base of the junction unmatched. This CDR3 has 13 amino acids. CDR3 bases: TGTGCCAGCAGTTTATCGGGACAGGGAGGCTACACCTTC. Translating it yields CASSLSGQGGYTF.

This chain connects TRBV4-1 to TRBJ2-3; a possible D gene is TRBD2 (6 bases). Germline values: CDR1 MGHRA, CDR2 YSYEKL. The CDR3 is made up of 16 amino acids. V was pared by 1 base and J by 3 bases, with 14 bases between. CDR3 sequence reads: CASSQVQHGGTDTQYF. In nucleotides, the CDR3 is TGCGCCAGCAGCCAAGTCCAGCATGGGGGGACAGATACGCAGTATTTT.

The chain combines TRBV4-1 with TRBJ1-1, with 9 bases lining up with TRBD1. CDR3 size: 14 residues. Germline CDR1 MGHRA, CDR2 YSYEKL. J lost 9 bases, V lost 0 bases, and 5 bases had no gene match. The CDR3 loop reads CASSQEDRGEQAFF. The CDR3 nucleotides read TGCGCCAGCAGCCAAGAGGACAGGGGAGAGCAAGCTTTCTTT.

The chain couples TRBV5-1 to TRBJ1-1, with D possibly TRBD1 on 5 matching bases. Trimming removed 3 bases from V and 3 bases from J, with 15 bases in between. Germline CDR1 and CDR2: SGHRS and YFSETQ. This CDR3 is built from 15 residues. CDR3 sequence reads: CASSSLGGADTEAFF. CDR3 bases: TGCGCCAGCAGCTCGCTAGGCGGGGCCGACACTGAAGCTTTCTTT.

The CDR3 loop is CASSEGEQYF. CDR3 coding DNA: TGTGCCAGCAGTGAGGGCGAGCAGTACTTC. The chain carries TRBV6-1 and TRBJ2-7; D is unclear. V dropped 3 bases and J dropped 6 bases, with 3 bases sitting between them. This CDR3 has 10 amino acids. Germline-derived CDR1 and CDR2 are MNHNS and SASEGT.

The chain carries TRBV5-6 and TRBJ2-7; perhaps TRBD2 as D (5 bases). V shed 3 bases and J shed 2 bases, with 15 bases lying between them. This CDR3 contains 15 residues. Germline CDR1 is SGHDT and CDR2 is YYEEEE. The chain's CDR3 is CASSSTVDWAYEQYF. The CDR3 DNA sequence: TGTGCCAGCAGCTCCACGGTGGACTGGGCCTACGAGCAGTACTTC.

The chain carries TRBV20-1 and TRBJ2-5; D unclear. V lost 5 bases and J 4 bases, leaving 8 bases between the germline ends. The CDR3 sequence is 11 residues long. The germline CDR1 and CDR2 sequences are DFQATT and SNEGSKA (reference sequence). CDR3 in DNA: TGCAGTGCTCTGAAGGGAGAGACCCAGTACTTC. Translated: CSALKGETQYF.

This chain links TRBV7-9 with TRBJ2-1; no clear D. Germline V lookup: CDR1 SEHNR, CDR2 FQNEAQ (reference sequence). The CDR3 spans 14 residues. The V end lost 1 base, the J end lost 0 bases, and 4 bases lay between the germline ends. The CDR3 DNA follows: TGTGCCAGCAGCTTAGAAGGCTCCTACAATGAGCAGTTCTTC. Protein product: CASSLEGSYNEQFF.

This clone was observed once. This chain's CDR3 is CASSQGGLSRSTDTQYF. CDR3 bases: TGTGCCAGCAGTCAAGGGGGGCTTAGCAGGAGCACAGATACGCAGTATTTT. V gene TRBV2 combines with J gene TRBJ2-3; D possibly uses TRBD1 or TRBD2 (6 bases each). Trimming shortened V by 5 bases and J by 0 bases, and 18 bases separated the two germline ends. Germline lookup yields CDR1 SNHLY and CDR2 FYNNEI. The CDR3 runs to 17 residues.

In its sample, this clone was seen once. The chain carries TRBV30 and TRBJ1-1; D perhaps matches TRBD1 (6 bases). Germline CDR1 reads GTSNPN; CDR2 reads SVGIG (reference sequence). Deletions cut 2 bases from V and 4 bases from J, with 11 bases between. The CDR3 has 13 amino acids. The CDR3 nucleotides read TGTGCCTGGAGTCAGGACAGCGCCACTGAAGCTTTCTTT. This sequence encodes CAWSQDSATEAFF.

This clone came up a few times. The chain uses TRBV5-1 and TRBJ2-7; TRBD1 matches 10 bases. The germline V gene has CDR1 SGHRS and CDR2 YFSETQ. Trimming cost V 2 bases and J 5 bases; bases outside gene matches: 7. The CDR3 is 15 residues long. DNA of the CDR3: TGCGCCAGCAGCTTTCGGGGGACAGGGGAAAACGAGCAGTACTTC. It specifies CASSFRGTGENEQYF.

The table lists this clone with a count of one. The chain joins TRBV6-6 to TRBJ2-1; D may match TRBD1 or TRBD2 (5 bases each). The ends were cut back, 5 bases at V and 0 bases at J, with 11 bases in the middle. The CDR3 sequence is 15 residues long. The germline V gene has CDR1 MNHNY and CDR2 SVGAGI (reference sequence). The CDR3 sequence is CASSVGTNSYNEQFF. CDR3 bases: TGTGCCAGCAGTGTGGGGACCAACTCCTACAATGAGCAGTTCTTC.

This chain connects TRBV5-4 to TRBJ2-7; D may be TRBD1 (6 bases). Germline assignment: CDR1 SGHNT and CDR2 YYREEE (reference sequence). This CDR3 region has 13 residues. V lost 3 bases to trimming and J lost 0 bases, with 7 bases between them. The CDR3 region has the DNA TGTGCCAGCAGCTCAGGGGCCTCCTACGAGCAGTACTTC. Residues: CASSSGASYEQYF.

The chain recombines TRBV7-9 with TRBJ1-5, with D unresolved. CDR3 length equals 16 residues. Between the trimmed V and J ends, which lost 1 base and 1 base, there was a span of 11 bases. The germline V gene has CDR1 SEHNR and CDR2 FQNEAQ (reference sequence). The CDR3 DNA reads TGTGCCAGCAGCTTAGAGCGTCAGGCGAGCAATCAGCCCCAGCATTTT. It encodes CASSLERQASNQPQHF.

The CDR3 region has the DNA TGTGCCATCAGTATCGAAGGTTCGGGGGGGGACGATACGCAGTATTTT. Its protein product is CAISIEGSGGDDTQYF. V and J are TRBV10-3 and TRBJ2-3; TRBD2 matches 8 bases. The CDR3 runs to 16 residues. The junction had 13 bases not matched to a gene; V was cut back by 5 bases and J by 6 bases. Per the germline V gene, CDR1 is ENHRY and CDR2 is SYGVKD.

V is TRBV27 and J is TRBJ2-1, with D perhaps being TRBD1 or TRBD2 (5 bases each). This CDR3 is built from 13 residues. Germline-derived CDR1 and CDR2 are MNHEY and SMNVEV (reference sequence). Trimming took 6 bases from V and 9 from J, leaving 15 bases between them. CDR3 coding DNA: TGTGCCAGCAGCCCCCGAGAGGGGACTGAGCAGTTCTTC. Protein product: CASSPREGTEQFF.

This clone was recorded a few times. The chain has TRBV7-2 and TRBJ2-7; 14 nucleotides agree with TRBD2. V dropped 5 bases and J dropped 4; count of bases not matched to a gene: 10. The CDR3 is 17 amino acids. Per the germline V gene, CDR1 is SGHTA and CDR2 is FQGNSA. CDR3: CASSPTGTSGGGYEQYF. DNA of the CDR3: TGTGCCAGCAGCCCTACCGGGACTAGCGGGGGAGGATACGAGCAGTACTTC.

The chain links TRBV2 to TRBJ2-7; TRBD2 matches at 13 bases. This CDR3 is built from 18 residues. Germline V gene data show CDR1 as SNHLY and CDR2 as FYNNEI. The V segment lost 3 bases and the J segment 2 bases; nucleotides outside the gene matches: 10. CDR3 in DNA: TGTGCCAGCAGTGATGGGACTAGCGGGACCTCCGGGACCTACGAGCAGTACTTC. This translates into CASSDGTSGTSGTYEQYF.

The J gene is TRBJ2-3, the V gene TRBV15, with 7 positions matching TRBD1. Looked up from germline, CDR1 is LNHNV and CDR2 is YYDKDF (reference sequence). V was pared by 5 bases and J by 2 bases, with 13 bases of the junction left unmatched. The CDR3 is made up of 17 amino acids. In DNA form, the CDR3 reads TGTGCCACCAGCCCAGGGGGTAGCAACGGGCCCACAGATACGCAGTATTTT. Amino acid sequence: CATSPGGSNGPTDTQYF.

The genes are TRBV6-5 and TRBJ2-3; TRBD1 matches 8 bases. J was trimmed by 3 bases and V by 4 bases; bases with no gene match: 6. The CDR3 totals 15 residues. Germline assignment: CDR1 MNHEY and CDR2 SVGAGI. The CDR3 DNA follows: TGTGCCAGCAGTTTGGCAGGGGGCGGGACAGATACGCAGTATTTT. This sequence encodes CASSLAGGGTDTQYF.

The V gene is TRBV30, the J gene TRBJ1-1; unclear D gene. The CDR3 contains 12 residues. Trimming removed 4 bases from V and 1 base from J, with 7 bases in between. Germline V gene data show CDR1 as GTSNPN and CDR2 as SVGIG (reference sequence). CDR3 protein: CAWTPKNTEAFF. DNA of the CDR3: TGTGCCTGGACTCCCAAGAACACTGAAGCTTTCTTT.

This clone was detected only a few times. The chain joins TRBV19 to TRBJ2-7; 10 bases fit TRBD2. In germline, CDR1 is LNHDA, CDR2 SQIVND (reference sequence). The V gene end was trimmed by 3 bases and the J gene end by 3 bases; junction bases not matched to a gene: 8. There are 16 residues in the CDR3. Written as DNA, the CDR3 is TGTGCCAGTAGTATGAGTTCCCTAGCGGGAGACTACGAGCAGTACTTC. It codes for CASSMSSLAGDYEQYF.

The J gene is TRBJ2-2, the V gene TRBV5-4; D is undetermined. The CDR3 is 15 residues long. Trimming stripped 0 bases from V and 0 bases from J, with 6 bases between. Germline V gene lookup returns CDR1 SGHNT and CDR2 YYREEE (reference sequence). The CDR3: CASSLGLANTGELFF. Written as DNA, the CDR3 is TGTGCCAGCAGCTTGGGGCTGGCGAACACCGGGGAGCTGTTTTTT. Full variable domain (remainder filled in from reference TRBV5-4 and TRBJ2-2): ETGVTQSPTHLIKTRGQQVTLRCSSQSGHNTVSWYQQALGQGPQFIFQYYREEENGRGNFPPRFSGLQFPNYSSELNVNALELDDSALYLCASSLGLANTGELFFGEGSRLTVL.

This chain uses TRBV4-2 with TRBJ2-7; perhaps TRBD2 as D (5 bases). Trimming pared 4 bases from V and 6 bases from J, leaving 10 bases between. The CDR3 has 12 amino acids. Germline CDR1 LGHNA, CDR2 YNFKEQ. In nucleotides, the CDR3 is TGTGCCAGCAGCCCAGTCGCGGGCGAGCAGTACTTC. Translating it yields CASSPVAGEQYF.

The rearrangement links TRBV9 to TRBJ2-7; D is perhaps TRBD1 (7 bases). This CDR3 is 15 amino acids long. V lost 0 bases and J 5 bases, leaving 15 bases between the germline ends. Per germline, CDR1 SGDLS and CDR2 YYNGEE. The CDR3, as DNA: TGTGCCAGCAGCGTAGGATCCAGGGGGGAACACGAGCAGTACTTC. This encodes CASSVGSRGEHEQYF.

The chain combines TRBV11-3 with TRBJ1-1, with 7 bases aligning to TRBD1. V shed 2 bases, J shed 6 bases, and the junction held 3 bases outside the gene matches. This CDR3 is 13 amino acids long. Germline V CDR1 and CDR2: SGHNT, YENEEA. In DNA, the CDR3 is TGTGCCAGCAGCTTAAGGGACAGCCCTGAAGCTTTCTTT. Translation: CASSLRDSPEAFF.

The genes are TRBV9 and TRBJ2-7, with D perhaps given as TRBD1 or TRBD2 (5 bases each). Germline V gene lookup returns CDR1 SGDLS and CDR2 YYNGEE. Trimming removed 0 bases from V and 2 bases from J, with 9 bases in between. This CDR3 is built from 14 residues. As DNA, the CDR3 is TGTGCCAGCAGCGTAGGCCAGGGACCCTACGAGCAGTACTTC. The encoded protein is CASSVGQGPYEQYF.

J is TRBJ1-2 and V is TRBV29-1; possible D gene TRBD1, 5 bases. The CDR3 loop spans 13 amino acids. The germline V and J ends were trimmed by 3 bases and 8 bases, with 16 bases remaining between them. The germline V gene has CDR1 SQVTM and CDR2 ANQGSEA. The CDR3 loop reads CSVEGRSGGGYTF. CDR3 bases: TGCAGCGTTGAGGGACGGTCCGGGGGAGGCTACACCTTC.

The chain employs TRBV6-5 and TRBJ2-1; 11 nucleotides agree with TRBD1. The CDR3 totals 13 residues. Per germline, CDR1 MNHEY and CDR2 SVGAGI. Trimming at V came to 6 bases and at J to 8 bases, leaving 3 bases not matched to a gene. In DNA, the CDR3 is TGTGCCAGCAGGGACAGGGGGCAGGATGAGCAGTTCTTC. The encoded protein is CASRDRGQDEQFF.